The source of this TCR beta chain is a study of spatial heterogeneity in lung cancer (dated by TCRdb to 2018 to 2020). With respect to the entire study: Samples were obtained from 72 patients with early-stage, untreated non-small cell lung cancer from the lung TRACERx cohort. In the raw uncorrected reads, each unique combination of TCR and UMI appeared on average more than ten times. More beta-chain than alpha-chain transcripts were consistently detected, likely reflecting higher beta-chain transcript abundance. At surgery, roughly 220 tumor regions, around 67 matched nontumor lung samples and more than 50 PBMC samples were TCR-sequenced for both alpha and beta chains. TCR repertoire features were related to nonsynonymous mutation counts determined by whole-exome sequencing of tumor tissue. Follow-up PBMC samples were sequenced whenever available, and the median time to follow-up was 2 to 3 years after resection. TCR alpha and beta repertoires were quantitatively compared across multiple tumor regions, matched nontumor lung and blood in non-small cell lung cancer. What the authors observed across the whole study: Additional single-cell paired TCR alpha and beta sequencing was considered necessary to confirm, at a functional level, the hypothesis that regional TCRs recognize regional mutations. Ubiquitous expanded tumor TCRs were found in blood more often at tumor resection than at routine follow-up. Comparisons of baseline and follow-up blood repertoires included only approximately 14 patients.

Interpreted using the paper, the time point label stands for: blood at routine non-recurrence follow-up after resection. TCR sequencing used whole RNA extracted from tumor and nontumor lung tissue, or from cryopreserved PBMC samples, without cell sorting. Only patients with enough RNA available from two or more tumor regions were chosen for TCR sequencing. The library was made by 5' RACE. TCRdb records NextSeq 500 as the sequencer. In the TCR library protocol, a unique molecular identifier was attached to each TCR cDNA molecule so that PCR and sequencing errors could be corrected. The study's processing was this. Decombinator tools were used for TCR identification, UMI-based error correction and CDR3 extraction. Expanded TCRs were defined as those above a frequency of 2 per 1,000, corresponding to the top 1% of the tumor frequency distribution. Renyi diversity was computed with the R vegan package after each repertoire had been subsampled 100 times to 5,000 TCRs. To build CDR3 similarity networks, amino acid triplet string-kernel similarity was used, and CDR3s were connected when their pairwise similarity was above 0.82. The raw public reads went through TCRdb reprocessing: fastp at Q25, MiXCR clone calling, in-frame beta chains kept. Each record represents a unique CDR3 protein, reported with the most common genes and DNA among its rows. TCRdb, rather than the study authors, made the V and J calls. Here the sample has about 120,000 distinct CDR3 sequences; 9% to 15% occur a single time. The ten largest clones add up to roughly 15% of the sample.

Measured from the cysteine to the phenylalanine, the CDR3 is 13 residues long. The CDR3 DNA has 39 bases and is translated from base 1. A distance of 16 bases separates the germline ends of V and J, which lose 6 bases and 8 bases respectively. At least ten counts were recorded for this clonotype. Its cognate antigen has yet to be identified. Base quality data are lacking; no much larger clone is found one base away. This TCR derives from a male donor with early-stage non-small cell lung cancer. The specimen comprised PBMCs, sampled at follow-up. The rearrangement joined TRBV12-3 or TRBV12-4 to TRBJ1-1; the D gene is unclear. The sequence in DNA is TGTGCCAGCAGCCGAGGATCAATTTCAGAAGCTTTCTTT. The encoded protein is CASSRGSISEAFF.